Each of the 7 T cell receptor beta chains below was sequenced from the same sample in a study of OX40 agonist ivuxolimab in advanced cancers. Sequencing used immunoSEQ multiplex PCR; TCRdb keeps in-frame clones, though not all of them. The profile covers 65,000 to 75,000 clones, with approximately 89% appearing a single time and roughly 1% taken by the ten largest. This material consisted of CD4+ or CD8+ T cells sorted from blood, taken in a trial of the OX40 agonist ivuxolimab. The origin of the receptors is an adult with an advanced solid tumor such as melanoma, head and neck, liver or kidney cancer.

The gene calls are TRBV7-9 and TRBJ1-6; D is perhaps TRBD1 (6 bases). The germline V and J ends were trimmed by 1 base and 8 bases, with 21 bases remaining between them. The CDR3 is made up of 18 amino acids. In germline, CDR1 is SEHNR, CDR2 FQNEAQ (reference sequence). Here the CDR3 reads CASSLVDRRSFFDSPLHF. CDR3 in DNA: TGTGCCAGCAGCTTAGTCGACAGGAGGAGTTTTTTCGATTCACCCCTCCACTTT.

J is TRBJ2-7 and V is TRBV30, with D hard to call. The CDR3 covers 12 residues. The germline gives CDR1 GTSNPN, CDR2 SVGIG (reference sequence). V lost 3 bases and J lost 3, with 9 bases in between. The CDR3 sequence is CAWSRLSYEQYF. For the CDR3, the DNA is TGTGCCTGGAGCCGACTTAGCTACGAGCAGTACTTC. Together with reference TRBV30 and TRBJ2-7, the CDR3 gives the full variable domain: SQTIHQWPATLVQPVGSPLSLECTVEGTSNPNLYWYRQAAGRGLQLLFYSVGIGQISSEVPQNLSASRPQDRQFILSSKKLLLSDSGFYLCAWSRLSYEQYFGPGTRLTVT.

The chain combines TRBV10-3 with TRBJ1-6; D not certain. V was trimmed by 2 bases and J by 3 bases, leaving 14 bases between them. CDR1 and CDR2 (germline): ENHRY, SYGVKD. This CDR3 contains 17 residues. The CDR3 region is CAISEAVGGIYNSPLHF. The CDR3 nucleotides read TGTGCCATCAGTGAGGCGGTGGGTGGTATCTATAATTCACCCCTCCACTTT.

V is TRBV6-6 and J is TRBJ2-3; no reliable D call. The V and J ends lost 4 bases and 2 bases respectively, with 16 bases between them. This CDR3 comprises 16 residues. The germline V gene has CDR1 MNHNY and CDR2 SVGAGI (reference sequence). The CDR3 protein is CASSSPSSQATDTQYF. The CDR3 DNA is TGTGCCAGCAGTTCCCCAAGTTCTCAAGCCACAGATACGCAGTATTTT.

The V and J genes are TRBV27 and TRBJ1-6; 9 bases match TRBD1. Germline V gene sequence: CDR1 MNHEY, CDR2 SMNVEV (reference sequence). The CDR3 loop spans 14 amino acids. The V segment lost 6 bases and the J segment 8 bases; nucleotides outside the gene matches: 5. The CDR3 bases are TGTGCCAGCAGACCACGACAGGGGGATTCACCCCTCCACTTT. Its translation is CASRPRQGDSPLHF.

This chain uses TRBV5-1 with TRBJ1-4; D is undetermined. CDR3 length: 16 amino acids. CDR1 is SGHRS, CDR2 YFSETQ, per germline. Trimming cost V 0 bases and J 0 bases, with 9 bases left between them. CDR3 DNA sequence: TGCGCCAGCAGCTTGGCATCCGGCGCAACTAATGAAAAACTGTTTTTT. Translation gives CASSLASGATNEKLFF.

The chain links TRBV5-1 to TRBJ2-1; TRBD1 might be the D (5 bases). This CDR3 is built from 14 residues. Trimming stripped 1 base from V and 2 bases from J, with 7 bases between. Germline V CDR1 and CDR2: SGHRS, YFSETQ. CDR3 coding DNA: TGCGCCAGCAGCTTGCAGGGTACCTACAATGAGCAGTTCTTC. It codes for CASSLQGTYNEQFF. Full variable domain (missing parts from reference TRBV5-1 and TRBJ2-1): KAGVTQTPRYLIKTRGQQVTLSCSPISGHRSVSWYQQTPGQGLQFLFEYFSETQRNKGNFPGRFSGRQFSNSRSEMNVSTLELGDSALYLCASSLQGTYNEQFFGPGTRLTVL.